This TCR beta chain was found in a study of cytomegalovirus exposure and HLA in healthy donors. Study findings and constraints: The study had only CMV serostatus as immune exposure information.

Details on this clone: Its antigen is not known.

CDR3 length equals 13 residues. V gave up 5 bases and J gave up 6 bases, with 8 bases separating them. The germline V gene encodes CDR1 SGHAT and CDR2 FQNNGV. PCR involved 60 Vbeta and 13 Jbeta primers. Sequenced by immunoSEQ multiplex PCR; TCRdb stores in-frame clones only, minus some. The sample includes approximately 140,000 clones, 80% to 85% seen only once; the top ten take 1% to 1.5%. V is TRBV11-2 and J is TRBJ1-6, with no clear D. Sequencing was performed on PBMCs. This clonotype was obtained from a male donor in good health and CMV-seropositive. CDR3 protein: CASSEGGNSPLHF. The CDR3 DNA follows: TGTGCCAGCAGCGAGGGAGGTAATTCACCCCTCCACTTT.